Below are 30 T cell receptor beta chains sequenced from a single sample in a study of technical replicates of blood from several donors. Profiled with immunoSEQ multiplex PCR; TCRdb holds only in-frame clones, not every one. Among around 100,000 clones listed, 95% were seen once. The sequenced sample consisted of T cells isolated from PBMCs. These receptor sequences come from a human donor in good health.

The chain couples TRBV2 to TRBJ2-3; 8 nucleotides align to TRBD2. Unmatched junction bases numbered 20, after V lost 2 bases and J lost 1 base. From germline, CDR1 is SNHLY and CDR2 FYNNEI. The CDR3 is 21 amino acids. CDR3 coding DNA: TGTGCCAGCAGTGAAATCGTGAGGCTCTGGATGACGGGAGGGGGCACAGATACGCAGTATTTT. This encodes CASSEIVRLWMTGGGTDTQYF.

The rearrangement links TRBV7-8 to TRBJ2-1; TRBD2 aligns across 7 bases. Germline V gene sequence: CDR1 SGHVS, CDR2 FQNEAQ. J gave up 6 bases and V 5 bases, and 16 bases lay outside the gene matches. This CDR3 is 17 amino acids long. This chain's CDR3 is CASSPLRGEGLSNEQFF. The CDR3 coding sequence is TGTGCCAGCAGCCCTCTTCGCGGGGAGGGCCTTAGCAATGAGCAGTTCTTC.

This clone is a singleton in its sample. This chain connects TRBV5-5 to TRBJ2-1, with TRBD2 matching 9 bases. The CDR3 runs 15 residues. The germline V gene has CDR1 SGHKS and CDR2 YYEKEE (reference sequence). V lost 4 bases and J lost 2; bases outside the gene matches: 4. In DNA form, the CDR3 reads TGTGCCAGCAGCATCCTAGCGGGAACCTACAATGAGCAGTTCTTC. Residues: CASSILAGTYNEQFF.

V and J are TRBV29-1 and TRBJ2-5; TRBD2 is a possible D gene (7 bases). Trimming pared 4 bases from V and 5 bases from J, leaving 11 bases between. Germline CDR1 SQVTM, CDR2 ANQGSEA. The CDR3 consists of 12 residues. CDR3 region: CSVVKGGETQYF. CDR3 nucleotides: TGCAGCGTTGTGAAGGGGGGGGAGACCCAGTACTTC.

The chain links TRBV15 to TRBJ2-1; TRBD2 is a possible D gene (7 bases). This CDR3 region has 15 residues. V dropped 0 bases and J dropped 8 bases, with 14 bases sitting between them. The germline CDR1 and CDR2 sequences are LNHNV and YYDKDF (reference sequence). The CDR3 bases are TGTGCCACCAGCAGAGATCCGGGGGGCCGGGATGAGCAGTTCTTC. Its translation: CATSRDPGGRDEQFF.

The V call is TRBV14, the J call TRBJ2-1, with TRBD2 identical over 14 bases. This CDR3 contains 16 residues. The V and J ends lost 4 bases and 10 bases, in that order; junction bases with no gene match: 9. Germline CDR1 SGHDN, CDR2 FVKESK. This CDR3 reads CASSPGGLAGAGEQFF. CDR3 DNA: TGTGCCAGCAGCCCAGGGGGACTAGCGGGAGCTGGGGAGCAGTTCTTC.

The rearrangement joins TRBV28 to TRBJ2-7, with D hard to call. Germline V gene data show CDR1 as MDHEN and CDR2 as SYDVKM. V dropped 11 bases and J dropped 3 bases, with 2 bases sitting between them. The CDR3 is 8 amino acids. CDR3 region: CARYEQYF. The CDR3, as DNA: TGTGCCCGCTACGAGCAGTACTTC.

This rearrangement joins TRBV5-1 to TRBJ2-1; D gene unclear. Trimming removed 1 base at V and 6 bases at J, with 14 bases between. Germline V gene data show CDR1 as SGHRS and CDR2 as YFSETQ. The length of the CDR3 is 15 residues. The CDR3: CASSLNSGSLNEQFF. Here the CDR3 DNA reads TGCGCCAGCAGCTTGAATTCAGGCTCGCTCAATGAGCAGTTCTTC.

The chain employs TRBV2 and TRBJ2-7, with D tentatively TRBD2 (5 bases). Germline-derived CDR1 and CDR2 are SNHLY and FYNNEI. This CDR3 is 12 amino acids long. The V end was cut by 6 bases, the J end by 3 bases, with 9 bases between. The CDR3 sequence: CASRLGSYEQYF. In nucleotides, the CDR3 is TGTGCCAGCAGACTAGGAAGCTACGAGCAGTACTTC.

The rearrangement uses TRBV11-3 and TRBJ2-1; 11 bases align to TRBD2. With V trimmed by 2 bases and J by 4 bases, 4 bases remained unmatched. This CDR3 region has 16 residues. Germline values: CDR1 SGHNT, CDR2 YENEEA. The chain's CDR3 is CASSLTSGSYYNEQFF. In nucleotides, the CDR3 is TGTGCCAGCAGCTTAACTAGCGGGAGTTATTACAATGAGCAGTTCTTC. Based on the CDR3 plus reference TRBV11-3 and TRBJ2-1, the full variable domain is EAGVVQSPRYKIIEKKQPVAFWCNPISGHNTLYWYLQNLGQGPELLIRYENEEAVDDSQLPKDRFSAERLKGVDSTLKIQPAELGDSAVYLCASSLTSGSYYNEQFFGPGTRLTVL.

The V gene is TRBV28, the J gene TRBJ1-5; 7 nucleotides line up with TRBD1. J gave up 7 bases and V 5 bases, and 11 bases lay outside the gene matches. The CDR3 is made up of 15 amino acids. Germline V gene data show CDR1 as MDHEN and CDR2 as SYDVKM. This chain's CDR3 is CASSILTGPVQPQHF. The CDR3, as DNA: TGTGCCAGCAGTATCTTGACAGGGCCAGTACAGCCCCAGCATTTT.

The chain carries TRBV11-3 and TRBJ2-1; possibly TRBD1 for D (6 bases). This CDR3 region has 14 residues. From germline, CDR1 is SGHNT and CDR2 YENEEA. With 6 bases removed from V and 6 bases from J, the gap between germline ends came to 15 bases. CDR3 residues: CASSYPTGLNEQFF. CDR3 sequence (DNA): TGTGCCAGCAGTTACCCAACAGGGCTCAATGAGCAGTTCTTC.

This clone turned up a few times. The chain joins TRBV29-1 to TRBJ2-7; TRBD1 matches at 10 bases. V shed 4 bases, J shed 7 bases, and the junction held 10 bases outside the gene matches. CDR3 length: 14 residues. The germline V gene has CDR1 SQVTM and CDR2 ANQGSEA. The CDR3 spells CSVGSGTGVEEQYF. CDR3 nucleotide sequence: TGCAGCGTTGGTTCCGGGACAGGGGTAGAGGAGCAGTACTTC.

CDR3 sequence reads: CASSYRDRVSETQYF. The CDR3 nucleotides read TGTGCCAGCAGCTACCGGGACAGGGTCTCCGAGACCCAGTACTTC. This rearrangement joins TRBV9 to TRBJ2-5; 9 positions agree with TRBD1. The CDR3 has 15 amino acids. Germline-derived CDR1 and CDR2 are SGDLS and YYNGEE. V was clipped by 4 bases and J by 5 bases; unmatched bases: 9.

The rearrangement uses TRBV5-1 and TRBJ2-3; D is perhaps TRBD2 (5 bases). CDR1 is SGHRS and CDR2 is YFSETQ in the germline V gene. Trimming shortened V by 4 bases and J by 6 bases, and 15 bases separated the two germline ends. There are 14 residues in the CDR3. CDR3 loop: CASSTRGIGDTQYF. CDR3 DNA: TGCGCCAGCAGCACTCGAGGGATTGGGGATACGCAGTATTTT. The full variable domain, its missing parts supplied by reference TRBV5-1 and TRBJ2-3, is KAGVTQTPRYLIKTRGQQVTLSCSPISGHRSVSWYQQTPGQGLQFLFEYFSETQRNKGNFPGRFSGRQFSNSRSEMNVSTLELGDSALYLCASSTRGIGDTQYFGPGTRLTVL.

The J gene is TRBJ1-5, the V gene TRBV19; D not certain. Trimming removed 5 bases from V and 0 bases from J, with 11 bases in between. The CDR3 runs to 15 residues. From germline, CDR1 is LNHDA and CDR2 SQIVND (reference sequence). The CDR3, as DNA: TGTGCCAGTAGTGTACACAGAAATAGCAATCAGCCCCAGCATTTT. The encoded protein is CASSVHRNSNQPQHF.

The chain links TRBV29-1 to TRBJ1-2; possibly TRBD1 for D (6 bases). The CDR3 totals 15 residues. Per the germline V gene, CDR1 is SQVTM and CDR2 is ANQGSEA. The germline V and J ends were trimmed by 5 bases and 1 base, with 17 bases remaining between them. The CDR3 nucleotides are TGCAGCGTTAATACACACACAGGGTATAACTATGGCTACACCTTC. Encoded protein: CSVNTHTGYNYGYTF.

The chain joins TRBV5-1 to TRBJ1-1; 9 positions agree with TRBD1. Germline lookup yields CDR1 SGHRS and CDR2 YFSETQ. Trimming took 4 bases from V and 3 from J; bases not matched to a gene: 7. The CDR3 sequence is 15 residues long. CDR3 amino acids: CASSPRTGEDTEAFF. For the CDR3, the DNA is TGCGCCAGCAGCCCCCGGACAGGGGAGGACACTGAAGCTTTCTTT.

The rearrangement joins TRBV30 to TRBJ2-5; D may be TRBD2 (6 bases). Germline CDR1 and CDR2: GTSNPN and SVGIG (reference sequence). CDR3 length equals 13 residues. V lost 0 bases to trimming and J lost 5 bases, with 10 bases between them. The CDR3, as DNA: TGTGCCTGGAGTGTACGTCTAGCGGAGACCCAGTACTTC. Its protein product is CAWSVRLAETQYF.

Here the CDR3 DNA reads TGCGCCAGCAGCTTGGACATCCGATCAGATACGCAGTATTTT. Translation gives CASSLDIRSDTQYF. The chain couples TRBV5-1 to TRBJ2-3; no reliable D call. Germline V gives CDR1 SGHRS, CDR2 YFSETQ. The CDR3 sequence is 14 residues long. Trimming took off 0 bases at V and 4 bases at J, with 9 bases between the two ends.

CDR3 sequence (DNA): TGTGCCAGCTCGCAACAGGATTCGCGGGGACAGCCCCAGCATTTT. Translation gives CASSQQDSRGQPQHF. The chain couples TRBV18 to TRBJ1-5; a weak D match, TRBD1 (5 bases). V dropped 6 bases and J dropped 7 bases, with 19 bases sitting between them. The CDR3 is 15 amino acids. The V gene's germline CDR1 is KGHSH and CDR2 LQKENI.

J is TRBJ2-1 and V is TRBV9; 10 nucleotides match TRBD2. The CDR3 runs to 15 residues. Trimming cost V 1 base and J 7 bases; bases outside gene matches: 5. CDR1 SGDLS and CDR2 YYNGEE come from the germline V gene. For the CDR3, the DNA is TGTGCCAGCAGCGTAAGCGGGAGGGGGGTGAATGAGCAGTTCTTC. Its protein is CASSVSGRGVNEQFF.

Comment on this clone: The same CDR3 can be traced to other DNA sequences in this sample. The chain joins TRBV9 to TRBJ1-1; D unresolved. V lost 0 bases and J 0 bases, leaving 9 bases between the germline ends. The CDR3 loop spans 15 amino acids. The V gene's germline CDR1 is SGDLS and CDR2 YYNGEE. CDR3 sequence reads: CASSVGHRMNTEAFF. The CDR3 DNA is TGTGCCAGCAGCGTAGGGCACAGAATGAACACTGAAGCTTTCTTT.

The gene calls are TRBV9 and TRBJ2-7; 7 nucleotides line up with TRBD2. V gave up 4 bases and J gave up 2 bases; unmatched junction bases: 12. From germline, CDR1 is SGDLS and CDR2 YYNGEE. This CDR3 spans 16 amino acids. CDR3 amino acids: CASSPPSGEGPYEQYF. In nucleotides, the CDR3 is TGTGCCAGCAGCCCCCCCTCGGGGGAGGGCCCCTACGAGCAGTACTTC.

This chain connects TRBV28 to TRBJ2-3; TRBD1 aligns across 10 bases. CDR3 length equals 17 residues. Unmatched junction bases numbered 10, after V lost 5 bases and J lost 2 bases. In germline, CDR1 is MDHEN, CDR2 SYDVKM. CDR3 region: CASSTRTGGLYTDTQYF. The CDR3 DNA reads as TGTGCCAGCAGTACTCGGACAGGGGGACTCTACACAGATACGCAGTATTTT.

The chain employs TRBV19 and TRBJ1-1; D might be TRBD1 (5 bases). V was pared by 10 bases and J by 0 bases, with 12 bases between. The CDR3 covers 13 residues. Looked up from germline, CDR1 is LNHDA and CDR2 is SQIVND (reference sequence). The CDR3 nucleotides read TGTGCCATTACAGGTGCGGTGAACACTGAAGCTTTCTTT. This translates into CAITGAVNTEAFF.

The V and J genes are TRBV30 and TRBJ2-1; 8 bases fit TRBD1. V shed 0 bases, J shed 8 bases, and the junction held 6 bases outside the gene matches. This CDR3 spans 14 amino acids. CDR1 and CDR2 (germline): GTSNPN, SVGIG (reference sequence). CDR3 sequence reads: CAWSVRQGIDEQFF. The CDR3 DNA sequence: TGTGCCTGGAGTGTACGACAGGGGATAGATGAGCAGTTCTTC.

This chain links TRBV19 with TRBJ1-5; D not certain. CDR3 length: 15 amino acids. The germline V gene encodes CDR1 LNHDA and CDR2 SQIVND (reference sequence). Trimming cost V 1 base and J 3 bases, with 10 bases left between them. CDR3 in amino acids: CASSIAIRLNQPQHF. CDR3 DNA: TGTGCCAGTAGTATAGCAATCAGGCTCAATCAGCCCCAGCATTTT.

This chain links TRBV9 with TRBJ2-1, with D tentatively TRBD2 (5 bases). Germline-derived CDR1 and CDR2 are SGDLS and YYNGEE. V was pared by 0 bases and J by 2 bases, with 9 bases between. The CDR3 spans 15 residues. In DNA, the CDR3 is TGTGCCAGCAGCGTAGAAGAGGGAGCCTACAATGAGCAGTTCTTC. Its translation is CASSVEEGAYNEQFF.

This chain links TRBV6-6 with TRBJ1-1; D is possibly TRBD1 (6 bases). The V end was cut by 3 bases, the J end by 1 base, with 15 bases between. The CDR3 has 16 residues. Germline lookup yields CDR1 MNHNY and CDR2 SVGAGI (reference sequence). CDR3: CASSYGTPAANTEAFF. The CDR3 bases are TGTGCCAGCAGTTATGGGACACCGGCCGCGAACACTGAAGCTTTCTTT.